These 21 T cell receptor beta chains were sequenced from one sample in a study of blood T cell repertoires in COVID-19. Clones were sequenced by immunoSEQ multiplex PCR, and TCRdb holds only the in-frame ones, with some missing. The top ten clones hold under 5.5% of a sample with roughly 77,000 clones, 80% of them seen once. The sequenced material came from peripheral blood. These receptors all come from a woman in her sixties or seventies with acute or convalescent COVID-19.

The chain employs TRBV9 and TRBJ1-2; 10 bases are a match to TRBD1. The trim removed 0 bases at V and 4 bases at J, leaving 6 bases unmatched. CDR3 length equals 16 residues. Germline V gene sequence: CDR1 SGDLS, CDR2 YYNGEE. DNA for the CDR3: TGTGCCAGCAGCGTAGAAAGGGACAGGGGAAGCTATGGCTACACCTTC. This translates into CASSVERDRGSYGYTF.

The V call is TRBV11-3, the J call TRBJ1-2; 11 bases agree with TRBD1. V was pared by 4 bases and J by 8 bases, with 6 bases of the junction left unmatched. CDR1 and CDR2 from the germline V gene are SGHNT and YENEEA. The CDR3 extends over 14 amino acids. CDR3 region: CASSYGQGARGYTF. In nucleotides, the CDR3 is TGTGCCAGCAGCTACGGACAGGGGGCTCGGGGCTACACCTTC.

The chain uses TRBV5-3 and TRBJ1-1; a possible D gene is TRBD1 (5 bases). TRBV5-3 is assigned to the ORF class and has an uncertain function. V dropped 2 bases and J dropped 1 base, with 9 bases sitting between them. This CDR3 has 14 amino acids. This CDR3 reads CARSFLTANTEAFF. The CDR3 DNA follows: TGTGCCAGAAGCTTTCTGACAGCGAACACTGAAGCTTTCTTT.

The V and J genes are TRBV24-1 and TRBJ1-4; D is possibly TRBD1 (5 bases). The CDR3 covers 13 residues. V was shortened by 7 bases and J by 3 bases, with 8 bases between the two germline ends. CDR1 KGHDR and CDR2 SFDVKD come from the germline V gene. The CDR3, as DNA: TGTGCCACCAGCGGGGGACCTAATGAAAAACTGTTTTTT. Translated, it gives CATSGGPNEKLFF.

The rearrangement links TRBV2 to TRBJ1-5; D unclear. V lost 6 bases, J lost 0 bases, and 12 bases lay in between. The CDR3 runs 15 residues. Looked up from germline, CDR1 is SNHLY and CDR2 is FYNNEI. As DNA, the CDR3 is TGTGCCAGCAGGGGCGGGTTGAATAGCAATCAGCCCCAGCATTTT. It is translated as CASRGGLNSNQPQHF.

The chain links TRBV7-2 to TRBJ2-2; TRBD1 is a possible D gene (6 bases). CDR3 size: 16 residues. V lost 6 bases and J 1 base, leaving 15 bases between the germline ends. CDR1 SGHTA and CDR2 FQGNSA come from the germline V gene. CDR3 residues: CASRWAGTRNTGELFF. CDR3 in DNA: TGTGCCAGCAGATGGGCCGGGACACGGAACACCGGGGAGCTGTTTTTT.

This chain joins TRBV12-5 and TRBJ2-7, with D possibly matching TRBD1 (6 bases). V dropped 2 bases and J dropped 0 bases, with 11 bases sitting between them. There are 15 residues in the CDR3. CDR1 LGHNT and CDR2 FRNRAP come from the germline V gene. The CDR3 region is CASGLMRTVSYEQYF. CDR3 in DNA: TGTGCTAGTGGTTTGATGAGGACAGTCTCCTACGAGCAGTACTTC.

The chain is built from TRBV24-1 and TRBJ2-1; a possible D gene is TRBD1 (6 bases). The V gene's germline CDR1 is KGHDR and CDR2 SFDVKD. V was shortened by 5 bases and J by 0 bases, with 13 bases between the two germline ends. This CDR3 spans 16 amino acids. CDR3 loop: CATSANSQGSYNEQFF. The DNA for the CDR3 is TGTGCCACCAGTGCTAATTCACAGGGCTCCTACAATGAGCAGTTCTTC.

J is TRBJ2-2 and V is TRBV6-2 or TRBV6-3; 7 nucleotides line up with TRBD1. Trimming cost V 5 bases and J 4 bases; bases outside gene matches: 7. CDR3 length: 15 residues. Germline-derived CDR1 and CDR2 are MNHEY and SVGEGT. Here the CDR3 reads CASSQGTVSTGELFF. The DNA for the CDR3 is TGTGCCAGCAGTCAAGGGACAGTTAGCACCGGGGAGCTGTTTTTT.

As concerns this clone: Distinct nucleotide sequences in the sample also encode this CDR3. V gene TRBV27 combines with J gene TRBJ1-1; no definite D call. CDR3 length: 14 residues. Trimming removed 0 bases at V and 1 base at J, with 6 bases between. Looked up from germline, CDR1 is MNHEY and CDR2 is SMNVEV (reference sequence). CDR3 residues: CASSLSGGNTEAFF. The DNA of the CDR3 is TGTGCCAGCAGTTTATCGGGAGGGAACACTGAAGCTTTCTTT.

This clone occurred once. The chain uses TRBV24-1 and TRBJ2-1; 8 positions agree with TRBD2. V was pared by 5 bases and J by 4 bases, with 15 bases of the junction left unmatched. Looked up from germline, CDR1 is KGHDR and CDR2 is SFDVKD. The CDR3 covers 18 residues. The CDR3 is CATSGQFRAGGPYNEQFF. CDR3 nucleotide sequence: TGTGCCACCAGTGGCCAGTTCAGGGCGGGGGGCCCATACAATGAGCAGTTCTTC.

The V and J genes are TRBV11-2 and TRBJ2-5; 7 bases match TRBD2. The CDR3 consists of 16 residues. V dropped 1 base and J dropped 5; count of bases not matched to a gene: 10. The germline V gene encodes CDR1 SGHAT and CDR2 FQNNGV. Here the CDR3 reads CASSLVWSGTGETQYF. DNA of the CDR3: TGTGCCAGCAGCTTAGTTTGGAGCGGGACTGGGGAGACCCAGTACTTC.

The J gene is TRBJ1-2, the V gene TRBV24-1; D perhaps matches TRBD1 (6 bases). The CDR3 spans 11 residues. From germline, CDR1 is KGHDR and CDR2 SFDVKD. V shed 9 bases and J shed 2 bases, with 6 bases lying between them. CDR3 amino acids: CATQGNYGYTF. The CDR3 coding sequence is TGTGCCACCCAGGGGAACTATGGCTACACCTTC.

The CDR3: CATGPGNSPLHF. The CDR3 DNA is TGTGCGACGGGCCCGGGGAATTCACCCCTCCACTTT. This chain joins TRBV6-5 and TRBJ1-6; D is undetermined. This CDR3 contains 12 residues. Germline lookup yields CDR1 MNHEY and CDR2 SVGAGI.

The CDR3 DNA is TGTGCCAGCAGTTCCCTTGGAGGGACAGCGACTGGAAACACCATATATTTT. Protein sequence: CASSSLGGTATGNTIYF. The chain has TRBV28 and TRBJ1-3; 7 nucleotides match TRBD1. Trimming took 4 bases from V and 2 from J; bases not matched to a gene: 11. Germline V gene lookup returns CDR1 MDHEN and CDR2 SYDVKM. The CDR3 totals 17 residues.

To note about this clone: One junction end disagrees with the germline gene, perhaps due to a read error. This chain connects TRBV7-7 to TRBJ2-5, with a tentative D call TRBD1 (5 bases). The CDR3 has 13 amino acids. Germline V CDR1 and CDR2: SSHAT, FNYEAQ (reference sequence). CDR3 in DNA: TGTGCTAGCAGCTTGGGGCCAGGCGAGACCCAGTACTTC. This gives the protein CASSLGPGETQYF.

This chain uses TRBV23-1 with TRBJ1-3; unclear D gene. TRBV23-1 has ORF status, its function being uncertain. The CDR3 is 16 residues long. Trimming cost V 11 bases and J 9 bases, with 29 bases left between them. The CDR3 loop reads CARDCVLGRPEGTIYF. The CDR3, as DNA: TGCGCCCGGGATTGTGTTTTGGGCAGGCCGGAAGGCACCATATATTTT.

V is TRBV2 and J is TRBJ1-3; 8 bases agree with TRBD1. The CDR3 is 13 amino acids. V shed 5 bases, J shed 4 bases, and the junction held 1 base outside the gene matches. The V gene's germline CDR1 is SNHLY and CDR2 FYNNEI. The CDR3 region is CASSWTGGNTIYF. In nucleotides, the CDR3 is TGTGCCAGCAGTTGGACAGGGGGAAACACCATATATTTT. Based on the CDR3 plus reference TRBV2 and TRBJ1-3, the full variable domain is EPEVTQTPSHQVTQMGQEVILRCVPISNHLYFYWYRQILGQKVEFLVSFYNNEISEKSEIFDDQFSVERPDGSNFTLKIRSTKLEDSAMYFCASSWTGGNTIYFGEGSWLTVV.

In this sample, this clone turned up a few times. J is TRBJ1-2 and V is TRBV15; possibly TRBD1 for D (5 bases). This CDR3 is 14 amino acids long. V gave up 0 bases and J gave up 8 bases, with 13 bases separating them. Germline V gene data show CDR1 as LNHNV and CDR2 as YYDKDF (reference sequence). CDR3 DNA: TGTGCCACCAGCAGAGAAAAGACAGATAGAGGCTACACCTTC. This translates into CATSREKTDRGYTF.

V gene TRBV2 combines with J gene TRBJ1-1, with 7 bases that match TRBD1. The V segment lost 6 bases and the J segment 3 bases; nucleotides outside the gene matches: 7. From germline, CDR1 is SNHLY and CDR2 FYNNEI. The CDR3 is 14 residues long. The CDR3, as DNA: TGTGCCAGCAGAGCGACAGGGTTGGACACTGAAGCTTTCTTT. This translates into CASRATGLDTEAFF.

This clone was recorded only once. The V call is TRBV19, the J call TRBJ1-6; 7 nucleotides agree with TRBD1. V lost 6 bases to trimming and J lost 0 bases; unmatched junction nucleotides: 11. Germline lookup yields CDR1 LNHDA and CDR2 SQIVND (reference sequence). CDR3 length equals 18 residues. This CDR3 is CASRSPQGGSSYNSPLHF. The CDR3, as DNA: TGTGCCAGTAGATCCCCCCAGGGGGGTAGCTCCTATAATTCACCCCTCCACTTT.